The present TCR beta chain was sequenced within a study of cytomegalovirus exposure and HLA in healthy donors. The PCR used 60 Vbeta and 13 Jbeta primers. TCRdb's copy holds only in-frame clones and misses some; the assay was immunoSEQ multiplex PCR. The table has roughly 150,000 clones, over 75% seen once. The origin of this receptor is a male donor in good health and CMV-seronegative. Sequenced sample: PBMCs.

CDR3 in amino acids: CASSLQSPVTEAFF. The DNA of the CDR3 is TGTGCCAGCAGCCTACAGTCGCCTGTGACTGAAGCTTTCTTT. V usage is TRBV7-8 and J usage is TRBJ1-1; D gene unclear. CDR1 and CDR2 from the germline V gene are SGHVS and FQNEAQ. V lost 5 bases and J lost 5, with 15 bases in between. The CDR3 is 14 amino acids.